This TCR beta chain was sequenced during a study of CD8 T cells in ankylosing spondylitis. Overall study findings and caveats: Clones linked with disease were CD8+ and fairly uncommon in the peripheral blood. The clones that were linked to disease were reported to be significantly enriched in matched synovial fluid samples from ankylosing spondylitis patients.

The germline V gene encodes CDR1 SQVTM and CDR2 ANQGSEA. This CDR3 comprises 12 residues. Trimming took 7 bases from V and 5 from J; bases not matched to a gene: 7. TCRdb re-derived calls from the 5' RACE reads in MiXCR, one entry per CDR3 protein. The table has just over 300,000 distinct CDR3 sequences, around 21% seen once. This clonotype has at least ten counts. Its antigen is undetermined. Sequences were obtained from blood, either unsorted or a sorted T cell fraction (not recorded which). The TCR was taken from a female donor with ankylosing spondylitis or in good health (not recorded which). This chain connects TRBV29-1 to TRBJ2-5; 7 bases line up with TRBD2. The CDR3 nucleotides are TGCAGCGCCGTTGAGGGAGGGGAGACCCAGTACTTC. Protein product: CSAVEGGETQYF.